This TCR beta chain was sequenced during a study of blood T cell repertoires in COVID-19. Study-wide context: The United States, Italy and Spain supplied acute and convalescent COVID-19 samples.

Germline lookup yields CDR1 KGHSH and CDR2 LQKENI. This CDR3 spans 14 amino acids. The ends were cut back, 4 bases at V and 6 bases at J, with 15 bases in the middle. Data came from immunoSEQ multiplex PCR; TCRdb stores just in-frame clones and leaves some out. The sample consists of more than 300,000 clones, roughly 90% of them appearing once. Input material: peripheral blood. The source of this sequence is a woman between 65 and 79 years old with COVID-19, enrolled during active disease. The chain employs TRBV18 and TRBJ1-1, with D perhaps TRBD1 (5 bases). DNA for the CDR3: TGTGCCAGCTCACGGGACGGGGGGTCGGCTGAAGCTTTCTTT. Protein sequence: CASSRDGGSAEAFF.